This T cell receptor (beta chain) was captured in a study of blood T cell repertoires in COVID-19. Libraries were prepared by immunoSEQ multiplex PCR; TCRdb keeps only in-frame clonotypes and omits some of them. The sample holds approximately 99,000 clones, roughly 84% seen once. The TCR sequence derives from a man between 65 and 80 years old with active or convalescent COVID-19. Sequenced input: peripheral blood.

The CDR3 region is CASSQRLMADRELFF. In DNA form, the CDR3 reads TGTGCCAGCAGCCAAAGACTAATGGCGGACCGGGAGCTGTTTTTT. The chain recombines TRBV14 with TRBJ2-2, with a possible D match to TRBD2 (5 bases). V was pared by 2 bases and J by 9 bases, with 16 bases between. This CDR3 spans 15 amino acids. The germline gives CDR1 SGHDN, CDR2 FVKESK.